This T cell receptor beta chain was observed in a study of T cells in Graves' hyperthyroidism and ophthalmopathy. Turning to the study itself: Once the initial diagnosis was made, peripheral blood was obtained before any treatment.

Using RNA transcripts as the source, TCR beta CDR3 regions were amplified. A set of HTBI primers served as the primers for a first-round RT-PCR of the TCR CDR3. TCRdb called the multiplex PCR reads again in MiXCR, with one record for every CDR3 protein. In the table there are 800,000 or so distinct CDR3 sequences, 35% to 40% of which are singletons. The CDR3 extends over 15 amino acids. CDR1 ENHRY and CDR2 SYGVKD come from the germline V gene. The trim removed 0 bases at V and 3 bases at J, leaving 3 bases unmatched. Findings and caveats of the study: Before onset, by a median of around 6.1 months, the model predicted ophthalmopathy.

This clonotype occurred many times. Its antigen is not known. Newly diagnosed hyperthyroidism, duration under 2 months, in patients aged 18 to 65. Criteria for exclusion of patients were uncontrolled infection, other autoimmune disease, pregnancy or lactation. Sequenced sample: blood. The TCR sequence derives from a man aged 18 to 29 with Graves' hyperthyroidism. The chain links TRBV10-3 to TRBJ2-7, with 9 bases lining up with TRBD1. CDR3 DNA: TGTGCCATCAGTGAGTCGGACAGGGGTATCTACGAGCAGTACTTC. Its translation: CAISESDRGIYEQYF.